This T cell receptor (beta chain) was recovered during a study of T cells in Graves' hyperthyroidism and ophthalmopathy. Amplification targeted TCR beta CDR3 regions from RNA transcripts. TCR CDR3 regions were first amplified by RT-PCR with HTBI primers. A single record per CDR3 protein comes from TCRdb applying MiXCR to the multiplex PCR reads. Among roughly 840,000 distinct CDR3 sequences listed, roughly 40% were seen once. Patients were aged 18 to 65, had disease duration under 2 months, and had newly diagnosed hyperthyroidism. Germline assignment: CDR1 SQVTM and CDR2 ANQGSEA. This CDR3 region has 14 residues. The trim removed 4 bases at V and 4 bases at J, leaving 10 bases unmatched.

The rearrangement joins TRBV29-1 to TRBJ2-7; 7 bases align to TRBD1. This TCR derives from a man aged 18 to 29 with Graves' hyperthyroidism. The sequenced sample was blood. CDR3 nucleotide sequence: TGCAGCGTTGGGGGGACAGATTTCCGTTACGAGCAGTACTTC. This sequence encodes CSVGGTDFRYEQYF.